The clone carrying this TCR beta chain was seen only a few times. CDR1 is SGHVS, CDR2 FQNEAQ, per germline. Trimming removed 6 bases at V and 0 bases at J, with 9 bases between. This CDR3 spans 15 amino acids. In the source study's methods: For nucleated cells, counts were estimated from reference gene primer amplification. TCRdb keeps only in-frame clones here, not all; method: immunoSEQ multiplex PCR. Clone size and the V and J calls come from that table; the DNA yielded D and trimming. The data show 20,000 to 25,000 clones, about 90% seen once. The data are from a study of blood T cell repertoires in COVID-19. Looking at the study overall: Sources were T cells, B-cell-depleted T cells, or PBMCs; the material itself was cDNA or gDNA.

The V gene is TRBV7-8, the J gene TRBJ2-6; D remains ambiguous. Material: peripheral blood. The sequence was collected from a woman of 80 years or more with active COVID-19. DNA of the CDR3: TGTGCCAGCAGACTTACGGGCTCTGGGGCCAACGTCCTGACTTTC. Translated: CASRLTGSGANVLTF.